A selection of T cell receptor beta chains follows, all from one sample in a study of identical twins. TCRdb redid the calling of the 5' RACE reads with MiXCR, one entry per CDR3 protein. The table has some 690,000 distinct CDR3 sequences, around 20% seen once; the top ten hold 4.3%. This sample was shared with a second study, whose subject was T cells expressing NK-cell markers.

Input material: PBMCs. All receptors come from a woman in her late teens or twenties in good health. The CDR3 runs from the conserved cysteine through the conserved F or W. Each record gives: V gene, D gene, J gene, clone size, CDR3 protein, CDR3 DNA. D genes are given only for firm matches. Size tells how often a clone was seen (once, few, many) or the class of an expanded clone, and some rows leave it out.

>TRBV20-1|.|TRBJ2-1|.
CSARSPGRNEQFF
TGCAGTGCTAGGTCACCCGGCCGCAATGAGCAGTTCTTC
>TRBV4-1|.|TRBJ1-6|.
CASSQEQTDWSPLHF
TGCGCCAGCAGCCAAGAGCAGACCGATTGGTCACCCCTCCACTTT
>TRBV10-3|TRBD1|TRBJ1-6|few
CASQGTGGSPLHF
TGTGCTTCTCAAGGGACAGGGGGATCACCCCTCCACTTT
>TRBV12-3/TRBV12-4|.|TRBJ1-1|many
CASSQTVNTEAFF
TGTGCCAGCAGCCAGACCGTGAACACTGAAGCTTTCTTT
>TRBV6-5|TRBD1|TRBJ2-7|few
CASSGIQGAEYF
TGTGCCAGCAGTGGAATTCAGGGGGCGGAGTACTTC
>TRBV11-2|TRBD2|TRBJ2-3|few
CASSPRPGLAGAGDTQYF
TGTGCCAGCAGCCCCCGCCCGGGACTAGCGGGAGCGGGAGATACGCAGTATTTT
>TRBV5-1|.|TRBJ2-3|.
CASSLSPTGTDTQYF
TGCGCCAGCAGTTTAAGCCCGACCGGCACAGATACGCAGTATTTT
>TRBV9|TRBD2|TRBJ2-1|few
CASSSHGLAEDEQFF
TGTGCCAGCAGCTCCCACGGACTAGCCGAGGATGAGCAGTTCTTC
>TRBV19|TRBD2|TRBJ2-2|.
CASSWSGGTGELFF
TGTGCCAGTAGTTGGAGCGGGGGAACCGGGGAGCTGTTTTTT
>TRBV27|.|TRBJ2-3|once
CASSLSGSQYF
TGTGCCAGCAGTTTATCAGGGTCGCAGTATTTT
>TRBV20-1|.|TRBJ1-1|.
CSALEIVPAAFF
TGCAGTGCTCTAGAGATCGTCCCGGCGGCTTTCTTT
>TRBV20-1|.|TRBJ2-1|few
CSARSGSRSEQFF
TGCAGTGCTAGAAGCGGGTCGCGATCTGAGCAGTTCTTC
>TRBV12-5|.|TRBJ2-7|.
CASGQWQLENYEQYF
TGTGCTAGTGGTCAGTGGCAGTTAGAGAACTACGAGCAGTACTTC
>TRBV4-3|.|TRBJ2-7|.
CASSRGNRAHEQYF
TGCGCCAGCAGCCGAGGGAATAGAGCCCACGAGCAGTACTTC
>TRBV24-1|TRBD2|TRBJ2-3|many
CATSDRTSGAGDTQYF
TGTGCCACCAGTGACAGGACTAGCGGGGCCGGGGATACGCAGTATTTT
>TRBV5-1|.|TRBJ2-3|many
CASSSQGDTQYF
TGCGCCAGCAGCTCCCAAGGGGATACGCAGTATTTT
>TRBV7-9|.|TRBJ2-3|.
CASSLSAYTDTQYF
TGTGCCAGCAGCTTATCAGCGTACACAGATACGCAGTATTTT
>TRBV11-1|.|TRBJ2-3|.
CASSSSPRGPSGVPDTQYF
TGTGCCAGCAGCTCATCCCCCAGGGGCCCCTCAGGCGTCCCAGATACGCAGTATTTT
>TRBV5-6|.|TRBJ2-7|few
CASSLRSGWDQAYEQYF
TGTGCCAGCAGCCTCCGCTCGGGTTGGGACCAAGCCTACGAGCAGTACTTC
>TRBV4-3|.|TRBJ1-6|few
CASSRELGQSYSPLHF
TGCGCCAGCAGCCGAGAGCTGGGGCAGTCATATTCACCCCTCCACTTT
>TRBV29-1|.|TRBJ2-7|many
CSAVVLSQYYEQYF
TGCAGCGCCGTCGTGTTAAGCCAGTACTACGAGCAGTACTTC
>TRBV7-9|TRBD2|TRBJ2-7|.
CASSLEASGLYF
TGTGCCAGCAGCTTAGAGGCTAGCGGGTTGTACTTC
>TRBV18|TRBD1|TRBJ2-7|once
CASSPGRTGDNEQYF
TGTGCCAGCTCTCCCGGTCGGACAGGAGATAACGAGCAGTACTTC
>TRBV6-2/TRBV6-3|TRBD2|TRBJ2-3|many
CASSDSGRATDTQYF
TGTGCCAGCAGCGATTCCGGGAGGGCCACAGATACGCAGTATTTT
>TRBV20-1|.|TRBJ1-5|few
CSATSGDQPQHF
TGCAGTGCCACATCGGGGGATCAGCCCCAGCATTTT
>TRBV3-1|.|TRBJ2-7|once
CASSQGARHEQYF
TGTGCCAGCAGCCAAGGGGCCCGCCACGAGCAGTACTTC
>TRBV3-1|.|TRBJ1-1|.
CASSADRPNTEAFF
TGTGCCAGCAGCGCCGACAGACCGAACACTGAAGCTTTCTTT
>TRBV14|.|TRBJ2-5|.
CASSQGRSNTVQETQYF
TGTGCCAGCAGCCAAGGGAGGTCTAACACGGTCCAAGAGACCCAGTACTTC
>TRBV28|.|TRBJ1-2|.
CASITGGGNGNYGYTF
TGTGCCAGCATTACAGGAGGTGGCAACGGTAACTATGGCTACACCTTC
>TRBV20-1|TRBD2|TRBJ2-1|many
CSARFEGLVPYNEQFF
TGCAGTGCTAGATTCGAGGGACTAGTCCCCTACAATGAGCAGTTCTTC
>TRBV6-5|.|TRBJ2-7|many
CASSYSAGRRYEQYF
TGTGCCAGCAGTTACTCGGCAGGGAGGCGCTACGAGCAGTACTTC
>TRBV20-1|TRBD1|TRBJ2-7|.
CSARATGGYEQYF
TGCAGTGCCCGCGCGACAGGGGGTTATGAGCAGTACTTC
>TRBV18|.|TRBJ2-7|.
CASSPLRSGAGSSEQYF
TGTGCCAGCTCACCCCTGCGAAGCGGCGCCGGCTCGTCCGAGCAGTACTTC
>TRBV29-1|.|TRBJ2-3|.
CSVRPPDTQYF
TGCAGCGTTCGACCCCCAGATACGCAGTATTTT
>TRBV6-1|.|TRBJ2-2|.
CASRNDLPWNTGELFF
TGTGCCAGCAGAAACGACCTCCCCTGGAACACCGGGGAGCTGTTTTTT
>TRBV27|.|TRBJ2-5|.
CASSQYRLQETQYF
TGTGCCAGCAGCCAATACCGGCTCCAAGAGACCCAGTACTTC
>TRBV30|.|TRBJ2-1|.
CAWSVYGGQSSYNEQFF
TGTGCCTGGAGTGTATATGGAGGTCAAAGCTCCTACAATGAGCAGTTCTTC
>TRBV20-1|.|TRBJ2-6|many
CSARQISGANVLTF
TGCAGTGCTAGACAGATCTCTGGGGCCAACGTCCTGACTTTC